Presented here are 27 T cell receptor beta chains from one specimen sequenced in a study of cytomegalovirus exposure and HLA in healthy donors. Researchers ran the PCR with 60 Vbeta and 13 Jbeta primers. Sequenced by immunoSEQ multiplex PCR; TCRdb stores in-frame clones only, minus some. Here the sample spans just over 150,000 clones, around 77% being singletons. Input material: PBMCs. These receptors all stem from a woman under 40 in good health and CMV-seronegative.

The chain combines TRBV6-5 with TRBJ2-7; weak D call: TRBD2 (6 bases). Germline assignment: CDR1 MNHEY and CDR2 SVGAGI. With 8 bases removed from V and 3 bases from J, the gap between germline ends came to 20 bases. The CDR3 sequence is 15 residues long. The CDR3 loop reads CASSSGGASLYEQYF. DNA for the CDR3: TGTGCCAGCTCGTCAGGCGGGGCATCCCTCTACGAGCAGTACTTC.

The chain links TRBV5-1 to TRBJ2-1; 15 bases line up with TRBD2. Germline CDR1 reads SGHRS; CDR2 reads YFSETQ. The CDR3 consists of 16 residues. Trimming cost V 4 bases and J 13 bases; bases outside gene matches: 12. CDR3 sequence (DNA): TGCGCCAGCAGCGCACGGACTAGCGGGGGGGATCCTGGACAGTTCTTC. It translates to CASSARTSGGDPGQFF.

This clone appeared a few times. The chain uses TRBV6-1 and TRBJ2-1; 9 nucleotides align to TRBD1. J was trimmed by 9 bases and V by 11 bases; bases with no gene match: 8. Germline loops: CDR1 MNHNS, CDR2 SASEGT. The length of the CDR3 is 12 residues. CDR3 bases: TGTGCCTTACAGGGGGCGCACGGTGAGCAGTTCTTC. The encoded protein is CALQGAHGEQFF.

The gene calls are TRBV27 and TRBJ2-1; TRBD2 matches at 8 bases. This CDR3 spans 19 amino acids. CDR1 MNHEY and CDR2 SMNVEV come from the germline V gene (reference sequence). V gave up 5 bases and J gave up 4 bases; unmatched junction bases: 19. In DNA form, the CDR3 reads TGTGCCAGCAGTCCACTAGGCCGAACGATAGCGGGGTCTTACAATGAGCAGTTCTTC. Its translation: CASSPLGRTIAGSYNEQFF.

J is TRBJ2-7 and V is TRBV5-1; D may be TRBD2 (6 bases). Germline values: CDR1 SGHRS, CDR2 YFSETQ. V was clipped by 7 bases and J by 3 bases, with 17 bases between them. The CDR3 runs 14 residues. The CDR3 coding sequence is TGCGCCAGCGGCACCGGGACTCCAGTCTACGAGCAGTACTTC. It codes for CASGTGTPVYEQYF.

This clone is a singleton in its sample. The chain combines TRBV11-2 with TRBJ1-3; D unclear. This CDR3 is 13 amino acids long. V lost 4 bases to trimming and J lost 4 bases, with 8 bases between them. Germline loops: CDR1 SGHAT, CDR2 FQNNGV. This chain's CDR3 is CASSWAWGNTIYF. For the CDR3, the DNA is TGTGCCAGCAGCTGGGCGTGGGGAAACACCATATATTTT.

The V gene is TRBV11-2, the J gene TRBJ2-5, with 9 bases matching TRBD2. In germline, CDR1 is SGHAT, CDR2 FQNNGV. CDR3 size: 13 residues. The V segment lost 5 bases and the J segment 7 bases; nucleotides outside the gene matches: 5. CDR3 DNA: TGTGCCAGCAGCCCGCGGGGGGGTGGGACCCAGTACTTC. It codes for CASSPRGGGTQYF. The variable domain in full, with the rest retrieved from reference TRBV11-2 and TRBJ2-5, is EAGVAQSPRYKIIEKRQSVAFWCNPISGHATLYWYQQILGQGPKLLIQFQNNGVVDDSQLPKDRFSAERLKGVDSTLKIQPAKLEDSAVYLCASSPRGGGTQYFGPGTRLLVL.

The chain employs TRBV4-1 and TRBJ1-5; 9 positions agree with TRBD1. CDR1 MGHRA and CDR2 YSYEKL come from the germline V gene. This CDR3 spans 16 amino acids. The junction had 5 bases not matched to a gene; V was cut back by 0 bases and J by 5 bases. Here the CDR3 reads CASSQDRWTGDQPQHF. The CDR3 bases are TGCGCCAGCAGCCAAGATAGGTGGACAGGGGATCAGCCCCAGCATTTT.

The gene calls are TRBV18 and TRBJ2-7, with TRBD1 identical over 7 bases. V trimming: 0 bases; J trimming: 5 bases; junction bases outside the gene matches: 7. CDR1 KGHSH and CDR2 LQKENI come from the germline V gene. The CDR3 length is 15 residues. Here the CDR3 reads CASSPPRGQSHEQYF. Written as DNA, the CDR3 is TGTGCCAGCTCACCACCAAGGGGGCAGTCCCACGAGCAGTACTTC.

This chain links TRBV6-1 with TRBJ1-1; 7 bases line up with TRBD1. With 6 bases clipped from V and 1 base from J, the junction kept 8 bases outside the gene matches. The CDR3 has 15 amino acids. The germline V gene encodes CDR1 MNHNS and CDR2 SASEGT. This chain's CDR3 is CASSMGQTGNTEAFF. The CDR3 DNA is TGTGCCAGCAGCATGGGACAGACCGGGAACACTGAAGCTTTCTTT.

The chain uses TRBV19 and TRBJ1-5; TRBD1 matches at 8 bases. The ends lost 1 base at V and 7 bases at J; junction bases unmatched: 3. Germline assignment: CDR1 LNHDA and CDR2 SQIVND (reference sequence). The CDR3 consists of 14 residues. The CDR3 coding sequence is TGTGCCAGTAGTATAGTTACAGGGGGACAGCCCCAGCATTTT. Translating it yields CASSIVTGGQPQHF.

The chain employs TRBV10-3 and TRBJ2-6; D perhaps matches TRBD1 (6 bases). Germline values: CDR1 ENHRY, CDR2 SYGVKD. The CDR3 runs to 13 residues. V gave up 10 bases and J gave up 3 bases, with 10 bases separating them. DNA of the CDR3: TGTGCCACCGCAGGGGATGGGGCCAACGTCCTGACTTTC. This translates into CATAGDGANVLTF.

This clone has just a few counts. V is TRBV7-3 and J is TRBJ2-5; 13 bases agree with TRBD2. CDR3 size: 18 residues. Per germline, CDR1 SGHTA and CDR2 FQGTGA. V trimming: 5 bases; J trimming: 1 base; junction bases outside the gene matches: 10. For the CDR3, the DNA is TGTGCCAGCAGCGGACTAGCGGGGGCAGTGGGTTCCCAAGAGACCCAGTACTTC. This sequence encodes CASSGLAGAVGSQETQYF.

The CDR3 DNA sequence: TGTGCCAGCCTAGTAGAGACCCAGTACTTC. This codes for CASLVETQYF. The chain uses TRBV2 and TRBJ2-5; no definite D call. V lost 8 bases and J 4 bases, leaving 5 bases between the germline ends. Germline V lookup: CDR1 SNHLY, CDR2 FYNNEI. The CDR3 is 10 residues long.

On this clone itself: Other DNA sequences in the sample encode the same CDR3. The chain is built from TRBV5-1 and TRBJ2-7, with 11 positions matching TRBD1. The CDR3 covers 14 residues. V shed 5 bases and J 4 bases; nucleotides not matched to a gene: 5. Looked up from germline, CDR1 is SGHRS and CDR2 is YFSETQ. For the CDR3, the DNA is TGCGCCAGCAGTCCCGGGACAGGGGGTTACGAGCAGTACTTC. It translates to CASSPGTGGYEQYF. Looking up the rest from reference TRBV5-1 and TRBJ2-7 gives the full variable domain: KAGVTQTPRYLIKTRGQQVTLSCSPISGHRSVSWYQQTPGQGLQFLFEYFSETQRNKGNFPGRFSGRQFSNSRSEMNVSTLELGDSALYLCASSPGTGGYEQYFGPGTRLTVT.

Here the CDR3 DNA reads TGTGCCAGCAGTTACTCCGAGGGACACGGGGGGGGCTACACCTTC. Translated, it gives CASSYSEGHGGGYTF. The genes are TRBV6-5 and TRBJ1-2; D may be TRBD1 (6 bases). V was clipped by 0 bases and J by 8 bases, with 16 bases between them. The germline gives CDR1 MNHEY, CDR2 SVGAGI. This CDR3 has 15 amino acids.

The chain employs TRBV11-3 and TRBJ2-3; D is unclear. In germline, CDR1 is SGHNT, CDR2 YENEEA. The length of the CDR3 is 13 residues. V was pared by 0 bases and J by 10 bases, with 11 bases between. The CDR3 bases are TGTGCCAGCAGCTTAGATATGAGTCAGGCGCAGTATTTT. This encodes CASSLDMSQAQYF.

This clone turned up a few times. The CDR3 spells CASSPSRTANTEAFF. For the CDR3, the DNA is TGTGCCAGCAGCCCTTCTAGGACAGCGAACACTGAAGCTTTCTTT. This chain uses TRBV7-9 with TRBJ1-1; D may be TRBD1 (6 bases). Trimming pared 5 bases from V and 1 base from J, leaving 14 bases between. The CDR3 totals 15 residues. Germline lookup yields CDR1 SEHNR and CDR2 FQNEAQ (reference sequence).

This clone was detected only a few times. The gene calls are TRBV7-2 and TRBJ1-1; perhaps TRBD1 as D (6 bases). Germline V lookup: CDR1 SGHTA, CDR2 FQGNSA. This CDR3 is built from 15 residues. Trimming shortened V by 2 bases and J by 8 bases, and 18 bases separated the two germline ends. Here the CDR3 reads CASSLRGRGATEAFF. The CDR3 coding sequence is TGTGCCAGCAGCTTAAGGGGGAGGGGGGCGACCGAAGCTTTCTTT.

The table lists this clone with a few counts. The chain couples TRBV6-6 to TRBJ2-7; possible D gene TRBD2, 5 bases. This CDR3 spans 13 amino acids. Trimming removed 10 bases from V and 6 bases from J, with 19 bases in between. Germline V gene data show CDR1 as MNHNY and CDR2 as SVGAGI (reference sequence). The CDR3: CATSSLSGSEQYF. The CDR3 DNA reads TGTGCCACCTCTAGTTTATCTGGGAGCGAGCAGTACTTC.

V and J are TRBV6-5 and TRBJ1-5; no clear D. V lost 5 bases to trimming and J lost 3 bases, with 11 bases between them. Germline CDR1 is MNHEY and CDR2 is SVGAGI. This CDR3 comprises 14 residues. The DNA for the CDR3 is TGTGCCAGCAGTCCCCGCGGGCTCAATCAGCCCCAGCATTTT. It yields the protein CASSPRGLNQPQHF.

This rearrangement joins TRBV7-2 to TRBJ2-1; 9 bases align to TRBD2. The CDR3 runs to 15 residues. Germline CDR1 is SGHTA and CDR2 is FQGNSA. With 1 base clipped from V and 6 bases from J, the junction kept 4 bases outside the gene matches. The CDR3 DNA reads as TGTGCCAGCAGCTTAGTAGGCGGGGGGGCCAATGAGCAGTTCTTC. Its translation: CASSLVGGGANEQFF.

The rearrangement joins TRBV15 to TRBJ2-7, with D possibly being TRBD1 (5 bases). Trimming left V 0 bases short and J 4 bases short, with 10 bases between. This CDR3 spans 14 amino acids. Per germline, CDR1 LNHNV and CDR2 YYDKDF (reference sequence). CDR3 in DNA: TGTGCCACCAGCAGAGAAGCAGGGATTTACGAGCAGTACTTC. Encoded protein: CATSREAGIYEQYF. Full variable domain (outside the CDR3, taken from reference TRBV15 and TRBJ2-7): DAMVIQNPRYQVTQFGKPVTLSCSQTLNHNVMYWYQQKSSQAPKLLFHYYDKDFNNEADTPDNFQSRRPNTSFCFLDIRSPGLGDTAMYLCATSREAGIYEQYFGPGTRLTVT.

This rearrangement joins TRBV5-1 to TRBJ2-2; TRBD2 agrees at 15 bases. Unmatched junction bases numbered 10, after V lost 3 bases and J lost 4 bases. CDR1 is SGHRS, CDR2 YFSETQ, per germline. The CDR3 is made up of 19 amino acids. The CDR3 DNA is TGCGCCAGCAGCTCCGGTCCCGGGACTAGCGGGGGGAGCACCGGGGAGCTGTTTTTT. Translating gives CASSSGPGTSGGSTGELFF.

The chain's CDR3 is CASSLGGIQGQPQHF. Written as DNA, the CDR3 is TGCGCCAGCAGCTTGGGGGGAATACAGGGCCAGCCCCAGCATTTT. The gene calls are TRBV5-1 and TRBJ1-5; D is perhaps TRBD1 (6 bases). This CDR3 has 15 amino acids. The ends were cut back, 0 bases at V and 7 bases at J, with 14 bases in the middle. CDR1 is SGHRS and CDR2 is YFSETQ in the germline V gene.

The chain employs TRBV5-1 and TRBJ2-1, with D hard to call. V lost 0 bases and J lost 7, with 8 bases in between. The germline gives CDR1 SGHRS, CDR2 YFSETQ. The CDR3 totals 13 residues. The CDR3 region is CASSLARGNEQFF. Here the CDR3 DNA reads TGCGCCAGCAGCTTGGCCAGAGGAAATGAGCAGTTCTTC.

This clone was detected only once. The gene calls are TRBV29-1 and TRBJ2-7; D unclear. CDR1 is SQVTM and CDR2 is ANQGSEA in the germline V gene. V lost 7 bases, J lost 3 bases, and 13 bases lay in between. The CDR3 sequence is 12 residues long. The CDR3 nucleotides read TGCAGCGCCGAAACCCGGTACTACGAGCAGTACTTC. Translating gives CSAETRYYEQYF.